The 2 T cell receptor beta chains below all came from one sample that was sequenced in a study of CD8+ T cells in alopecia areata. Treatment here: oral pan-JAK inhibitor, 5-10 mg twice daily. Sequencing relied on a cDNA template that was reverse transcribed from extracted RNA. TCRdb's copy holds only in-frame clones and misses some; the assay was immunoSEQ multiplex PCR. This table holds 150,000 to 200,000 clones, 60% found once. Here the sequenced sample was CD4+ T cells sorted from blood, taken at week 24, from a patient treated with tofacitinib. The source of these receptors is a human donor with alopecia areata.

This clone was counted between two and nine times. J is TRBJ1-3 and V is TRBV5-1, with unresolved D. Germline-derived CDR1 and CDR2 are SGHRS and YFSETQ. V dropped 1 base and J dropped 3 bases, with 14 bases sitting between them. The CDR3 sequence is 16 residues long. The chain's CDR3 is CASSLSGPSYGNTIYF. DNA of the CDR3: TGCGCCAGCAGCTTGTCCGGACCGTCATATGGAAACACCATATATTTT.

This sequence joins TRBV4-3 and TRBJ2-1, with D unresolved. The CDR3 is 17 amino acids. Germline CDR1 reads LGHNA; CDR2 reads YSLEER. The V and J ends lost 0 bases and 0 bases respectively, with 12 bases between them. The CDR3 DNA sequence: TGCGCCAGCAGCCAAGAATTGTCTTTCAGCTCCTACAATGAGCAGTTCTTC. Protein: CASSQELSFSSYNEQFF.